This TCR beta chain derives from a study of cytomegalovirus exposure and HLA in healthy donors. Notes on the study in general: Analysis was carried out at a later point, and it linked a missense DCLRE1C variant to TCR beta V- and J-gene trimming. Within the data, a cluster of highly shared sequence variants was likely a sequencing artifact. Published work reported that the classifier diagnosed cytomegalovirus status with high specificity and sensitivity. A list of 164 TCR beta chains associated with cytomegalovirus was given.

This clone was counted between two and nine times. Antigen: not known. PCR was performed using 60 Vbeta and 13 Jbeta primers. Profiling relied on immunoSEQ multiplex PCR, and the TCRdb table lists in-frame clones only, not all of them. The sample consists of about 76,000 clones, about four fifths of them appearing once. Material: PBMCs. This sequence was found in a woman between 40 and 55 years old in good health and CMV-seropositive.

CDR3 DNA: TGTGCCAGTAGTACGGACAGGGGCTATGGCTACACCTTC. It encodes CASSTDRGYGYTF. The chain combines TRBV19 with TRBJ1-2, with TRBD1 matching over 9 bases. Germline trimming cut 4 bases from V and 4 bases from J; bases unmatched to any gene: 1. This CDR3 has 13 amino acids. Per germline, CDR1 LNHDA and CDR2 SQIVND (reference sequence).